This T cell receptor beta chain was retrieved from a study of early T cells in non-severe SARS-CoV-2 infection. Looking at the study overall: Unsorted whole blood bulk RNA was sequenced, with unpaired chains.

Study-wide findings and caveats: VDJdb matches were skewed toward anti-spike CD8 T cell responses.

In regard to this clonotype: Its antigen is as yet unknown.

Individual cDNA molecules were tagged with unique molecular identifiers. One entry per CDR3 protein, called by TCRdb with MiXCR from the 5' RACE reads. Among about 59,000 distinct CDR3 sequences listed, 11% were seen once. The V gene's germline CDR1 is GTSNPN and CDR2 SVGIG (reference sequence). With 3 bases clipped from V and 6 bases from J, the junction kept 3 bases outside the gene matches. The CDR3 contains 12 residues. The chain couples TRBV30 to TRBJ1-1; 8 positions agree with TRBD1. What was sequenced was whole blood. The receptor's source is an adult who was a healthcare worker with PCR-confirmed SARS-CoV-2 infection or an uninfected control (not recorded which). CDR3 nucleotides: TGTGCCTGGAGACAGGGGGTCGCTGAAGCTTTCTTT. Translating it yields CAWRQGVAEAFF.